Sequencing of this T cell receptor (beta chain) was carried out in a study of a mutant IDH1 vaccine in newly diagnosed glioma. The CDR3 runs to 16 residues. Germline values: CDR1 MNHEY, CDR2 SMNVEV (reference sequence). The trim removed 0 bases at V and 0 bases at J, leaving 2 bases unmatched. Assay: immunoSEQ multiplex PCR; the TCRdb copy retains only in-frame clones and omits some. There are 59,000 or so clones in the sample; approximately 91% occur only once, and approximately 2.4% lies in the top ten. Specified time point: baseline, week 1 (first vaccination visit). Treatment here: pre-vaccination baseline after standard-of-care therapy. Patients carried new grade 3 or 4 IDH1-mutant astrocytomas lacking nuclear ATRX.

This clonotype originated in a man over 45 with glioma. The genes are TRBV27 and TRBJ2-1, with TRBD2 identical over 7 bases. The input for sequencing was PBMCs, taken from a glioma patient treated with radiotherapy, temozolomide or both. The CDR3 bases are TGTGCCAGCAGTTTATCGGCTAGCGGCTCCTACAATGAGCAGTTCTTC. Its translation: CASSLSASGSYNEQFF.